The clone carrying this T cell receptor (beta chain) was detected only a few times. It was with a sample-barcoded 5' primer and a J-beta primer mix that a second PCR of roughly 7 to 12 cycles was run. TCRdb re-called the 5' RACE reads with MiXCR, one entry per CDR3 protein. Found here are 870,000 or so distinct CDR3 sequences, 29% of them singletons; the top ten hold roughly a sixth. The data belong to a study of blood T cells in healthy people across ages. V lost 5 bases and J lost 0, with 9 bases in between. The CDR3 has 15 residues. The V gene's germline CDR1 is KGHDR and CDR2 SFDVKD. The receptor's source is a woman aged 80 or over in good health. This chain uses TRBV24-1 with TRBJ2-2, with D possibly matching TRBD2 (5 bases). Sequencing used blood. DNA for the CDR3: TGTGCCACCAGTGGGACTCTCGCGAACACCGGGGAGCTGTTTTTT. Residues: CATSGTLANTGELFF.